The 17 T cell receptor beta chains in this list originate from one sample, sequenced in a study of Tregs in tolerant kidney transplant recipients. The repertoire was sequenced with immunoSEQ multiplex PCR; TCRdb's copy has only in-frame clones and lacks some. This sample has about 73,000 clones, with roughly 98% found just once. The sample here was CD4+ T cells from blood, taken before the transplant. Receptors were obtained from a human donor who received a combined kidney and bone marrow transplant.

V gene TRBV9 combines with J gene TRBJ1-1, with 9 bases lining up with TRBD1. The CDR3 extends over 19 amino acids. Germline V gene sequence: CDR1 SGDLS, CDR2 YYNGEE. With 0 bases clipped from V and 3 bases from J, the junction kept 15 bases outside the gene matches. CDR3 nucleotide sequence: TGTGCCAGCAGCGTAGCATCCTACATAGGGACAGGGAGTGACACTGAAGCTTTCTTT. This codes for CASSVASYIGTGSDTEAFF.

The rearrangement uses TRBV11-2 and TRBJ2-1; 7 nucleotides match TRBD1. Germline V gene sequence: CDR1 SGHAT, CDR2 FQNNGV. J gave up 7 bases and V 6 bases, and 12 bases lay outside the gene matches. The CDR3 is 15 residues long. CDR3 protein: CASRWRKGAENEQFF. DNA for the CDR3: TGTGCCAGCAGGTGGAGAAAGGGGGCGGAAAATGAGCAGTTCTTC.

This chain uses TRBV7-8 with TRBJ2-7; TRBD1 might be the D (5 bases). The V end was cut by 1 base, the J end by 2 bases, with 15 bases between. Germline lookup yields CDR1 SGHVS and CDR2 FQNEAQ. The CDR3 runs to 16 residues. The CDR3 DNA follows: TGTGCCAGCAGCTTAGTTGCAGGGAAGGCGACCTACGAGCAGTACTTC. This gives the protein CASSLVAGKATYEQYF.

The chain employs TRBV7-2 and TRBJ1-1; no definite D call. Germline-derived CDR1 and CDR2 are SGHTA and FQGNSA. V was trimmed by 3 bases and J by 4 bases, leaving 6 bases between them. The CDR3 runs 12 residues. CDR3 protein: CASSFYSTEAFF. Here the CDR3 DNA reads TGTGCCAGCAGCTTCTATAGCACTGAAGCTTTCTTT. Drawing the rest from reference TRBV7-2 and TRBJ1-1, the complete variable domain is GAGVSQSPSNKVTEKGKDVELRCDPISGHTALYWYRQSLGQGLEFLIYFQGNSAPDKSGLPSDRFSAERTGGSVSTLTIQRTQQEDSAVYLCASSFYSTEAFFGQGTRLTVV.

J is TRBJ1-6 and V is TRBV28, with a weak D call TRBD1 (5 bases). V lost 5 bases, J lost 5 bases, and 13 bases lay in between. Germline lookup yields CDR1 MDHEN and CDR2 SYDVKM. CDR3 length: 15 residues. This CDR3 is CASSLPGTHNSPLHF. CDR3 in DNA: TGTGCCAGCAGTCTCCCGGGGACTCATAATTCACCCCTCCACTTT.

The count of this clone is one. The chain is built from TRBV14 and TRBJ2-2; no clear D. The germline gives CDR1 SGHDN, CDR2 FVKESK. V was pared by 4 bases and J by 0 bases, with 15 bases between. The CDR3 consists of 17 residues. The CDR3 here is CASSRFLDSTNTGELFF. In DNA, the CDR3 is TGTGCCAGCAGCCGGTTCCTAGATTCCACGAACACCGGGGAGCTGTTTTTT.

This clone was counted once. CDR3 bases: TGCGCCAGCAGCTTGGTTGCGGGTCCTAGCACAGATACGCAGTATTTT. Protein: CASSLVAGPSTDTQYF. The J gene is TRBJ2-3, the V gene TRBV5-1; maybe TRBD2 (5 bases). Trimming removed 0 bases from V and 0 bases from J, with 11 bases in between. Germline V lookup: CDR1 SGHRS, CDR2 YFSETQ. The CDR3 totals 16 residues.

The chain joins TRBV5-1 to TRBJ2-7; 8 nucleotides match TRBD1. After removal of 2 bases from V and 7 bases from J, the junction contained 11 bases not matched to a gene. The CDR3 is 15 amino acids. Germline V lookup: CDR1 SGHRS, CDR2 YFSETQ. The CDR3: CASSFPGTGLEEQYF. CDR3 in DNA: TGCGCCAGCAGCTTCCCTGGGACAGGCCTAGAGGAGCAGTACTTC.

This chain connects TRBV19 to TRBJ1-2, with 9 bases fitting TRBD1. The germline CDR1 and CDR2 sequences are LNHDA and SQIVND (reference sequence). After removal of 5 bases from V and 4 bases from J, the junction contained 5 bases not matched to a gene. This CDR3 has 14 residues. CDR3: CASSPQDRGYGYTF. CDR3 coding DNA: TGTGCCAGTAGTCCACAGGACAGGGGCTATGGCTACACCTTC.

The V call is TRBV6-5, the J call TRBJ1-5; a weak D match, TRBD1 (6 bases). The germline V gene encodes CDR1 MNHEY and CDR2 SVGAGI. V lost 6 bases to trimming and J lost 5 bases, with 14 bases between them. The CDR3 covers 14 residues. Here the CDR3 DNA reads TGTGCCAGCAGCAAACAGGGTAGAGATCAGCCCCAGCATTTT. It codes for CASSKQGRDQPQHF.

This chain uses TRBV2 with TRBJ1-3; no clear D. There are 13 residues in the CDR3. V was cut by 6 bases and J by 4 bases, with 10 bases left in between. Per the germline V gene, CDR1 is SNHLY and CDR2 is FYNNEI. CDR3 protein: CASSTVAGNTIYF. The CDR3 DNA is TGTGCCAGCAGCACAGTCGCCGGAAACACCATATATTTT.

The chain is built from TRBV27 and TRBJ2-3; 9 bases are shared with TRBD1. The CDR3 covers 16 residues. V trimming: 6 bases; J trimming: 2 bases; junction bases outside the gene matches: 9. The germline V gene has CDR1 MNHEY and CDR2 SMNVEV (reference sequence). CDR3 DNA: TGTGCCAGCAGCGTAAAACAGGGGGCCTTCACAGATACGCAGTATTTT. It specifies CASSVKQGAFTDTQYF.

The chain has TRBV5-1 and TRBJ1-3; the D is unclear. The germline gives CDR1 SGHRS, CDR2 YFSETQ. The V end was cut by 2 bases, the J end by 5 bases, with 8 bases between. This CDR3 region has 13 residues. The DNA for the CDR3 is TGCGCCAGCAGCTTTGAGGGTAGAAACACCATATATTTT. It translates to CASSFEGRNTIYF.

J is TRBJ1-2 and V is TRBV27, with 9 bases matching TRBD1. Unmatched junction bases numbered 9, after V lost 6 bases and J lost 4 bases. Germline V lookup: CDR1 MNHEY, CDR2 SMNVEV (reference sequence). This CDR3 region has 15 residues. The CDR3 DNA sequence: TGTGCCAGCAGGGGGACAGGGAGAAACCTCTATGGCTACACCTTC. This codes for CASRGTGRNLYGYTF.

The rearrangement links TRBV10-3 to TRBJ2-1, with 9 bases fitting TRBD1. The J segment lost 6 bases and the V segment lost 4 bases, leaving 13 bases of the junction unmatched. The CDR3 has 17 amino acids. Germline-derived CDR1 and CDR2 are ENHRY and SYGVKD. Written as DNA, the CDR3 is TGTGCCATCAGTGTGTTGCAGGGGTTGGGACAGGGCAATGAGCAGTTCTTC. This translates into CAISVLQGLGQGNEQFF.

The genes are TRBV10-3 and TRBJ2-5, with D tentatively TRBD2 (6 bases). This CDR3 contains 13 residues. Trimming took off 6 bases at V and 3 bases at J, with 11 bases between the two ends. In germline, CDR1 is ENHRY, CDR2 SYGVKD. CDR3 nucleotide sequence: TGTGCCATCAGGGACTATGAGGAAGAGACCCAGTACTTC. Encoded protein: CAIRDYEEETQYF.

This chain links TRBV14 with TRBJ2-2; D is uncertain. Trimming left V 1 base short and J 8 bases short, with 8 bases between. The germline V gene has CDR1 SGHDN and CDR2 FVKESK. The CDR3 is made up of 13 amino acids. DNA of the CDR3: TGTGCCAGCAGCCAAGTCTCCGGTGGGGAGCTGTTTTTT. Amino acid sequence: CASSQVSGGELFF.